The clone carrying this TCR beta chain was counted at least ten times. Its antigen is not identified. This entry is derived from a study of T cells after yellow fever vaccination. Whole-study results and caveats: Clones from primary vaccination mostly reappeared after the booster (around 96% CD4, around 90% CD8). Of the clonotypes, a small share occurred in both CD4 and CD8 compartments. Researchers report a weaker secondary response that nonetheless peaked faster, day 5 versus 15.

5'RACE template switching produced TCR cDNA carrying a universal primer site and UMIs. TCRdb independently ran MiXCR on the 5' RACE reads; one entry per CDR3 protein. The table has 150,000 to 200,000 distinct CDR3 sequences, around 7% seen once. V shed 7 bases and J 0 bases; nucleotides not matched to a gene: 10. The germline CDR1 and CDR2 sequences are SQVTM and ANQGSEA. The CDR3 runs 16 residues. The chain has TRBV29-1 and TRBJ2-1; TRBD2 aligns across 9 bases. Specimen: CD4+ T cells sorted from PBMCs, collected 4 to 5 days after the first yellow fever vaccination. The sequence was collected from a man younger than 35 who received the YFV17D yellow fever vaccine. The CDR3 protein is CSALLAGTSSYNEQFF. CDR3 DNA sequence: TGCAGCGCTCTACTAGCGGGTACTAGCTCCTACAATGAGCAGTTCTTC.